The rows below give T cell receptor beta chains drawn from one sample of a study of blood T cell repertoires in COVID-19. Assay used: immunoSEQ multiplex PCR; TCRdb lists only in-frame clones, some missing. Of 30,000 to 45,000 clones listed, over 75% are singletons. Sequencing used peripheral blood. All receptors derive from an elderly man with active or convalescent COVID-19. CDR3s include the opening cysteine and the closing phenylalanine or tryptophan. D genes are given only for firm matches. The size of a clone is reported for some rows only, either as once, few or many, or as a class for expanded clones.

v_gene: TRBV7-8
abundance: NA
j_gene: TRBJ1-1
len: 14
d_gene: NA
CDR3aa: CASSLAYRNTEAFF
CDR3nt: TGTGCCAGCAGCTTAGCTTATAGGAACACTGAAGCTTTCTTT

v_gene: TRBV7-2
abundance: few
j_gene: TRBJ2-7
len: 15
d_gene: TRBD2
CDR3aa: CASSLEPSGAYEQYF
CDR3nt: TGTGCCAGCAGCTTAGAACCTAGCGGGGCCTACGAGCAGTACTTC

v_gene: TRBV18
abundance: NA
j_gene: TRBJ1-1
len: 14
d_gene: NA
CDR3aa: CASSPSGGSLEAFF
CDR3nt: TGTGCCAGCTCACCGTCGGGGGGAAGCCTTGAAGCTTTCTTT

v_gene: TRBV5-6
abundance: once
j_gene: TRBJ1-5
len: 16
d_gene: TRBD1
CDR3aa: CASSRGTGGWSQPQHF
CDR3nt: TGTGCCAGCAGCCGAGGGACAGGGGGTTGGAGTCAGCCCCAGCATTTT

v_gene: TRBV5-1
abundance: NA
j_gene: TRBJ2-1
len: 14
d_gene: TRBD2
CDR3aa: CASSLGLANNEQFF
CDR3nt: TGCGCCAGCAGCTTGGGACTAGCCAACAATGAGCAGTTCTTC

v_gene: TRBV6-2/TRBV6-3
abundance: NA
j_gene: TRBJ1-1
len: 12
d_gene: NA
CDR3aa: CASSMGLHEAFF
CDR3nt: TGTGCCAGCAGCATGGGCTTACACGAAGCTTTCTTT

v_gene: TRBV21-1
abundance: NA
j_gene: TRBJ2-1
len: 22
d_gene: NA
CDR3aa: CASSIIGPLFGLAGDSYNEQFF
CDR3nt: TGTGCCAGCAGCATTATTGGACCTCTATTCGGACTAGCGGGGGACTCCTACAATGAGCAGTTCTTC

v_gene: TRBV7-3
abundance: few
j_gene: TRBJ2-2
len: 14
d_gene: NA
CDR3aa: CASSLAINTGELFF
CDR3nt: TGTGCCAGCAGCTTAGCGATTAACACCGGGGAGCTGTTTTTT

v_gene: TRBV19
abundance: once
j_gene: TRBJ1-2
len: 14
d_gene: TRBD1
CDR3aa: CASSVTGGSYGYTF
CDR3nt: TGTGCCAGTAGTGTTACAGGGGGTTCCTATGGCTACACCTTC

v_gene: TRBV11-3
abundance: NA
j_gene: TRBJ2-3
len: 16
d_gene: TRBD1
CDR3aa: CASSLLQGAGTDTQYF
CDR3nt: TGTGCCAGCAGCCTACTACAGGGGGCGGGAACAGATACGCAGTATTTT

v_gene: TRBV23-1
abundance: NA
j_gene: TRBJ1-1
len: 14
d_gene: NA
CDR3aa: CASSQSEIHTEAFF
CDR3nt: TGCGCCAGCAGTCAATCAGAGATTCACACTGAAGCTTTCTTT

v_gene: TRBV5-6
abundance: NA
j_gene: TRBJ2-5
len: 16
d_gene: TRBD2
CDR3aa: CASSLGFGGREETQYF
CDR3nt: TGTGCCAGCAGCTTGGGCTTCGGGGGGAGGGAAGAGACCCAGTACTTC

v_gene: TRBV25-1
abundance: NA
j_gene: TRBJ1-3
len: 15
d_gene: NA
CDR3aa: CASTGLGSSGNTIYF
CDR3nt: TGTGCCAGTACAGGGCTCGGAAGCTCTGGAAACACCATATATTTT

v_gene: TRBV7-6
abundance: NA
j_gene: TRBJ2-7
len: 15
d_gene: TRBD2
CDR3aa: CASSFAGGISYEQYF
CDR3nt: TGTGCCAGCAGCTTTGCGGGAGGGATCTCCTACGAGCAGTACTTC

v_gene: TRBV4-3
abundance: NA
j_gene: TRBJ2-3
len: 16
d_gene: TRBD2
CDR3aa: CASSQASGRAGGTQYF
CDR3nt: TGCGCCAGCAGCCAAGCTAGCGGGAGGGCCGGTGGCACGCAGTATTTT

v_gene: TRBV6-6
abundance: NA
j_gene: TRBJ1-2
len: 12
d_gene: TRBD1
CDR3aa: CASSSGTVHNTF
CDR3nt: TGTGCCAGCAGCTCAGGGACAGTTCATAACACCTTC

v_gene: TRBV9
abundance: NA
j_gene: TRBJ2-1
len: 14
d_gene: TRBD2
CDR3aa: CASARSGDFNEQFF
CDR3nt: TGTGCCAGTGCCCGAAGCGGGGACTTCAATGAGCAGTTCTTC

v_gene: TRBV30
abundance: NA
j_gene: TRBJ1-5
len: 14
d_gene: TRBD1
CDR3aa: CAWWTGIRNQPQHF
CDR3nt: TGTGCCTGGTGGACAGGGATTAGAAATCAGCCCCAGCATTTT

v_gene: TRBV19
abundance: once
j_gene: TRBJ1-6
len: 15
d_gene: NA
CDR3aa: CASTRGNSYNSPLHF
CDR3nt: TGTGCCAGTACCAGAGGGAACTCCTATAATTCACCCCTCCACTTT

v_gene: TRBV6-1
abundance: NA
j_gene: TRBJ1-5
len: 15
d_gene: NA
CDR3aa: CASSELQGSNQPQHF
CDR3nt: TGTGCCAGCAGTGAATTGCAGGGAAGCAATCAGCCCCAGCATTTT

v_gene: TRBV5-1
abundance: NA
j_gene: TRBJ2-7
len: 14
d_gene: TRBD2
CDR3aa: CASSLGLAEYEQYF
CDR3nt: TGCGCCAGCAGCTTGGGACTAGCAGAGTACGAGCAGTACTTC

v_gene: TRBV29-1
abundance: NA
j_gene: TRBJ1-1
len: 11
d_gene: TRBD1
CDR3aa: CSVEQGVEAFF
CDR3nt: TGCAGCGTTGAGCAGGGGGTAGAAGCTTTCTTT

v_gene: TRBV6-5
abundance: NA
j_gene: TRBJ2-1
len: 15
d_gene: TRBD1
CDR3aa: CASRLGQGIMNEQFF
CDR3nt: TGTGCCAGCAGGCTCGGACAGGGGATCATGAATGAGCAGTTCTTC

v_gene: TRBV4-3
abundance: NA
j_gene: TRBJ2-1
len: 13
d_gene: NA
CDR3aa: CASSQARMREQFF
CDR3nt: TGCGCCAGCAGCCAGGCTAGAATGCGTGAGCAGTTCTTC

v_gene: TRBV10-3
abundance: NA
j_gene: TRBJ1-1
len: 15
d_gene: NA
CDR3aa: CAIREGGGGNTEAFF
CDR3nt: TGTGCCATCAGGGAGGGAGGCGGGGGGAACACTGAAGCTTTCTTT

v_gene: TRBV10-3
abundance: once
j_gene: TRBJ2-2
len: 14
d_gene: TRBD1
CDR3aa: CAIGQGLNTGELFF
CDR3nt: TGTGCCATCGGACAGGGGTTAAACACCGGGGAGCTGTTTTTT

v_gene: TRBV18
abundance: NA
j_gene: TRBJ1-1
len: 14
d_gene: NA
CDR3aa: CASSFLGLETEAFF
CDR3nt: TGTGCCAGCTCTTTTCTGGGTCTGGAGACTGAAGCTTTCTTT

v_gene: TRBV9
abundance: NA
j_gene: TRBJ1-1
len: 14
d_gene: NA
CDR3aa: CASGFGGENTEAFF
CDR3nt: TGTGCCAGCGGGTTTGGGGGCGAGAACACTGAAGCTTTCTTT

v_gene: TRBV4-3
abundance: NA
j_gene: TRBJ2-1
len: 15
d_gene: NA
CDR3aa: CASSQASGNNNEQFF
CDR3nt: TGCGCCAGCAGCCAAGCAAGCGGCAATAACAATGAGCAGTTCTTC

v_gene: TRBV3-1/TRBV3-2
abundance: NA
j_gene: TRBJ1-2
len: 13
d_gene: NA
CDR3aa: CASSQEVRAGYTF
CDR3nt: TGTGCCAGCAGCCAAGAAGTACGAGCCGGCTACACCTTC

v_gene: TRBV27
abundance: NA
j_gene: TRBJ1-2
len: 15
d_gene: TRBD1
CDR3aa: CASSPRTGGNYGYTF
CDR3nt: TGTGCCAGCAGTCCAAGGACAGGGGGCAACTATGGCTACACCTTC

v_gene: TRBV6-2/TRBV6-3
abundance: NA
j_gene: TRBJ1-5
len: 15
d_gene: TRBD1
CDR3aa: CASSEPGQGNQPQHF
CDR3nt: TGTGCCAGCAGCGAACCGGGACAGGGAAATCAGCCCCAGCATTTT

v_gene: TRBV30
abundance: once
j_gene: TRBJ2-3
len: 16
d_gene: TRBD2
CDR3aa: CAWSVGLAGTTDTQYF
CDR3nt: TGTGCCTGGAGTGTGGGACTAGCGGGTACCACAGATACGCAGTATTTT

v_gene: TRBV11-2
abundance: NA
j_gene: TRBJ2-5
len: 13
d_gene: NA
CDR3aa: CASSREREETQYF
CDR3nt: TGTGCCAGCAGTCGGGAGAGGGAAGAGACCCAGTACTTC